This T cell receptor (beta chain) appears in the sequencing data of a study of regulatory T cells in long-lasting Graves disease. The germline V gene encodes CDR1 DFQATT and CDR2 SNEGSKA (reference sequence). This CDR3 is built from 15 residues. J lost 4 bases, V lost 4 bases, and 3 bases had no gene match. TCR beta libraries were built with iRepertoire HTBI primers and Arm-PCR of CDR3 regions. Via MiXCR, TCRdb re-called the multiplex PCR reads, giving one row per CDR3 protein. The sample has approximately 480,000 distinct CDR3 sequences, around 16% seen once; the top ten hold roughly an eighth. Indicated time point: newly diagnosed GD, antithyroid drugs for less than 3 months. PBMCs provided the RNA from which the TCR library was made. This clonotype was seen only a few times. These data are also associated with another study on T cells in Graves' hyperthyroidism and ophthalmopathy.

This material consisted of peripheral blood mononuclear cells (PBMCs), taken at new diagnosis, from a patient treated with antithyroid drugs. This TCR came from a middle-aged man with Graves disease. This chain connects TRBV20-1 to TRBJ2-1; 14 nucleotides agree with TRBD2. CDR3: CSATGLAGVYNEQFF. The CDR3 DNA is TGCAGTGCTACGGGACTAGCGGGAGTTTACAATGAGCAGTTCTTC.